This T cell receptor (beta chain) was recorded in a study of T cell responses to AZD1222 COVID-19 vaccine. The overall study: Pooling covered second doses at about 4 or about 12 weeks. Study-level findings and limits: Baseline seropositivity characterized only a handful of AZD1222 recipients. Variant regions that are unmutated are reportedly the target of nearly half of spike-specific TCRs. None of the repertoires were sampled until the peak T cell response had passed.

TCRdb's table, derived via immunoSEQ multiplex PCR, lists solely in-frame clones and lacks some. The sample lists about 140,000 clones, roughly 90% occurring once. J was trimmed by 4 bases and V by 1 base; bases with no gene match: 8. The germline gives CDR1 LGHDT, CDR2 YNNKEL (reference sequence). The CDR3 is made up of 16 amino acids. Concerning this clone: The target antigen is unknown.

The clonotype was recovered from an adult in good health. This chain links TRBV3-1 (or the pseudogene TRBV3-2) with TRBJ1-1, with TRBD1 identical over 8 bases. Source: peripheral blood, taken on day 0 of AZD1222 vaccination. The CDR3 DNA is TGTGCCAGCAGCCAAGTATCGGGCAGGGGGCTCACTGAAGCTTTCTTT. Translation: CASSQVSGRGLTEAFF.